Below, 21 T cell receptor beta chains from the same sample are listed, as sequenced in a study of PD-1 blockade in classical Hodgkin lymphoma. In every patient, relapse followed autologous stem cell transplantation, while exposure to brentuximab vedotin differed. Sequenced by immunoSEQ multiplex PCR; TCRdb stores in-frame clones only, minus some. The data hold 40,000 to 65,000 clones, with over 70% observed a single time. Sequences were derived from peripheral blood mononuclear cells (PBMCs), sampled at baseline. The receptors derive from a human donor with classical Hodgkin lymphoma.

The gene calls are TRBV9 and TRBJ2-7; TRBD1 matches 9 bases. The ends lost 0 bases at V and 2 bases at J; junction bases unmatched: 3. The germline CDR1 and CDR2 sequences are SGDLS and YYNGEE. The CDR3 is made up of 15 amino acids. As DNA, the CDR3 is TGTGCCAGCAGCGTAGGGGGACAGGGACCCTACGAGCAGTACTTC. Protein product: CASSVGGQGPYEQYF.

The chain employs TRBV10-3 and TRBJ1-5, with TRBD1 as a possible D gene (5 bases). This CDR3 is 15 amino acids long. V lost 4 bases, J lost 0 bases, and 10 bases lay in between. Germline V gene lookup returns CDR1 ENHRY and CDR2 SYGVKD. Here the CDR3 DNA reads TGTGCCATCAGTGGGGGGTCCTATAGCAATCAGCCCCAGCATTTT. Protein sequence: CAISGGSYSNQPQHF.

The chain combines TRBV7-2 with TRBJ2-1; D ambiguous. The CDR3 consists of 15 residues. Germline lookup yields CDR1 SGHTA and CDR2 FQGNSA. Deletions cut 2 bases from V and 4 bases from J, with 12 bases between. CDR3 DNA sequence: TGTGCCAGCAGCTTAAGTGGAAGGTCATACAATGAGCAGTTCTTC. This sequence encodes CASSLSGRSYNEQFF.

The chain carries TRBV7-3 and TRBJ2-1, with D maybe TRBD2 (7 bases). This CDR3 contains 16 residues. Trimming shortened V by 5 bases and J by 5 bases, and 19 bases separated the two germline ends. Germline V gene data show CDR1 as SGHTA and CDR2 as FQGTGA. As DNA, the CDR3 is TGTGCCAGCAGCCCTGGGGGCGGGAGACCCCACAATGAGCAGTTCTTC. Encoded protein: CASSPGGGRPHNEQFF.

V gene TRBV11-2 combines with J gene TRBJ2-7; 8 bases agree with TRBD1. V dropped 5 bases and J dropped 0; count of bases not matched to a gene: 0. The CDR3 has 13 amino acids. Germline V gives CDR1 SGHAT, CDR2 FQNNGV. The CDR3 DNA follows: TGTGCCAGCAGCGGACAGGGCTCCTACGAGCAGTACGTC. Translation: CASSGQGSYEQYV.

This clone was counted a single time. This chain connects TRBV9 to TRBJ2-6; 8 bases fit TRBD1. J was trimmed by 1 base and V by 4 bases; bases with no gene match: 10. The CDR3 has 18 residues. Germline loops: CDR1 SGDLS, CDR2 YYNGEE. CDR3 nucleotides: TGTGCCAGCAGCCCGACAGGGGCAAACCCTTCTGGGGCCAACGTCCTGACTTTC. This translates into CASSPTGANPSGANVLTF.

The chain is built from TRBV4-1 and TRBJ2-3, with TRBD2 matching over 10 bases. The length of the CDR3 is 16 residues. With V trimmed by 1 base and J by 4 bases, 5 bases remained unmatched. CDR1 is MGHRA and CDR2 is YSYEKL in the germline V gene. CDR3 nucleotide sequence: TGCGCCAGCAGCCAAGTTCTAGCGGGAGTCCCAGATACGCAGTATTTT. Its translation: CASSQVLAGVPDTQYF.

This sequence joins TRBV2 and TRBJ2-1, with D possibly being TRBD1 (6 bases). V gave up 8 bases and J gave up 0 bases, with 11 bases separating them. Looked up from germline, CDR1 is SNHLY and CDR2 is FYNNEI. The CDR3 length is 14 residues. In DNA form, the CDR3 reads TGTGCCAGCTGTGGACAGAGCTCCTACAATGAGCAGTTCTTC. It specifies CASCGQSSYNEQFF.

The chain links TRBV29-1 to TRBJ2-1; 9 bases map to TRBD2. The CDR3 contains 15 residues. Germline V gene sequence: CDR1 SQVTM, CDR2 ANQGSEA. J was trimmed by 8 bases and V by 0 bases; bases with no gene match: 8. This chain's CDR3 is CSVEDLAGARDEQFF. DNA of the CDR3: TGCAGCGTTGAAGATTTAGCGGGGGCCAGGGATGAGCAGTTCTTC.

This clone has only one observation. V is TRBV15 and J is TRBJ2-5; D remains unclear. Germline V CDR1 and CDR2: LNHNV, YYDKDF (reference sequence). CDR3 size: 12 residues. V dropped 0 bases and J dropped 5 bases, with 4 bases sitting between them. CDR3 DNA: TGTGCCACCAGCAGAGATAGCGAGACCCAGTACTTC. It encodes CATSRDSETQYF.

The chain employs TRBV5-6 and TRBJ2-1; tentatively, D is TRBD1 (5 bases). Trimming took 1 base from V and 2 from J, leaving 13 bases between them. Germline V gives CDR1 SGHDT, CDR2 YYEEEE. This CDR3 region has 16 residues. The DNA of the CDR3 is TGTGCCAGCAGCTTGCCGGGCCAGGGCGCCTACAATGAGCAGTTCTTC. It is translated as CASSLPGQGAYNEQFF.

This clone was found once. The chain recombines TRBV7-9 with TRBJ2-3, with 8 bases matching TRBD2. This CDR3 comprises 17 residues. Unmatched junction bases numbered 10, after V lost 0 bases and J lost 5 bases. Germline V gives CDR1 SEHNR, CDR2 FQNEAQ (reference sequence). CDR3 sequence reads: CASSLARLGLVLDTQYF. The CDR3 DNA sequence: TGTGCCAGCAGCTTAGCAAGGTTGGGACTAGTTTTAGATACGCAGTATTTT.

This rearrangement joins TRBV29-1 to TRBJ1-1; D gene uncertain. Germline CDR1 SQVTM, CDR2 ANQGSEA. This CDR3 has 15 residues. Trimming left V 7 bases short and J 0 bases short, with 18 bases between. The CDR3 sequence is CSAHILGKLNTEAFF. The CDR3, as DNA: TGCAGCGCCCACATCTTGGGGAAGCTGAACACTGAAGCTTTCTTT.

This rearrangement joins TRBV5-1 to TRBJ2-1; 11 nucleotides match TRBD2. With 0 bases clipped from V and 2 bases from J, the junction kept 10 bases outside the gene matches. CDR1 is SGHRS, CDR2 YFSETQ, per germline. The CDR3 consists of 19 residues. The CDR3 sequence: CASSLARLAGTRAYNEQFF. The CDR3 DNA reads TGCGCCAGCAGCTTGGCTAGACTAGCGGGAACGAGGGCCTACAATGAGCAGTTCTTC.

The chain uses TRBV27 and TRBJ1-5; D remains unclear. The CDR3 sequence is 16 residues long. The V gene lost 4 bases and the J gene lost 0 bases, with 13 bases spanning the gap. CDR1 and CDR2 (germline): MNHEY, SMNVEV (reference sequence). In DNA, the CDR3 is TGTGCCAGCAGTTCCATTTTGGGGAATAGCAATCAGCCCCAGCATTTT. Amino acid sequence: CASSSILGNSNQPQHF.

This sequence joins TRBV19 and TRBJ2-3; no firm D call. This CDR3 has 14 amino acids. From germline, CDR1 is LNHDA and CDR2 SQIVND (reference sequence). V lost 4 bases and J 3 bases, leaving 11 bases between the germline ends. The CDR3 region is CASSTWFRTDTQYF. The CDR3 DNA follows: TGTGCCAGTAGTACTTGGTTCAGGACAGATACGCAGTATTTT.

The count of this clone is one. This sequence joins TRBV30 and TRBJ1-1; 9 bases map to TRBD1. CDR3 length equals 15 residues. After removal of 2 bases from V and 6 bases from J, the junction contained 10 bases not matched to a gene. The germline CDR1 and CDR2 sequences are GTSNPN and SVGIG (reference sequence). The CDR3 DNA reads as TGTGCCTGGAGTTCACGTCCCGGGACAGGGTCTGAAGCTTTCTTT. Its translation: CAWSSRPGTGSEAFF.

This clone was detected a few times. V and J are TRBV10-2 and TRBJ1-2; D is undetermined. Germline CDR1 WSHSY, CDR2 SAAADI. The CDR3 sequence is 13 residues long. Trimming cost V 5 bases and J 0 bases, with 7 bases left between them. CDR3 coding DNA: TGCGCCAGCAGTCACGGGCCTAACTATGGCTACACCTTC. Translated, it gives CASSHGPNYGYTF.

In its sample, this clone was seen a few times. The chain joins TRBV30 to TRBJ1-2; D gene unclear. The CDR3 consists of 11 residues. V dropped 2 bases and J dropped 4 bases, with 5 bases sitting between them. CDR1 is GTSNPN, CDR2 SVGIG, per germline (reference sequence). CDR3 nucleotide sequence: TGTGCCTGGAGTAAGGGCTATGGCTACACCTTC. Translating gives CAWSKGYGYTF.

V is TRBV5-1 and J is TRBJ2-3; TRBD2 agrees at 15 bases. CDR3 length equals 18 residues. Trimming removed 4 bases from V and 6 bases from J; junction bases left unmatched: 12. Germline CDR1 reads SGHRS; CDR2 reads YFSETQ. CDR3 amino acids: CASSILVGLAGGKDTQYF. Written as DNA, the CDR3 is TGCGCCAGCAGCATCCTGGTTGGACTAGCGGGAGGGAAGGATACGCAGTATTTT.

The V call is TRBV15, the J call TRBJ2-7; no reliable D call. V lost 0 bases, J lost 6 bases, and 9 bases lay in between. Germline V lookup: CDR1 LNHNV, CDR2 YYDKDF (reference sequence). The CDR3 length is 13 residues. CDR3 amino acids: CATSRDISGEQYF. DNA for the CDR3: TGTGCCACCAGCAGAGATATCAGTGGCGAGCAGTACTTC. Full variable domain (outside the CDR3, taken from reference TRBV15 and TRBJ2-7): DAMVIQNPRYQVTQFGKPVTLSCSQTLNHNVMYWYQQKSSQAPKLLFHYYDKDFNNEADTPDNFQSRRPNTSFCFLDIRSPGLGDTAMYLCATSRDISGEQYFGPGTRLTVT.